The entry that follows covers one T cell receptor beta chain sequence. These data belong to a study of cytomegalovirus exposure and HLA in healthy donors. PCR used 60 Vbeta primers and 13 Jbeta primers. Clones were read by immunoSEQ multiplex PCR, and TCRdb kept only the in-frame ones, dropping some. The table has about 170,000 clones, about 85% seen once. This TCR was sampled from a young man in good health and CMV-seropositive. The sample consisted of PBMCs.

CDR3: CASSTSIPYNEQFF. DNA for the CDR3: TGTGCCAGCAGTACTAGCATCCCCTACAATGAGCAGTTCTTC. The V and J genes are TRBV7-6 and TRBJ2-1; D might be TRBD2 (6 bases). The CDR3 consists of 14 residues. Trimming cost V 6 bases and J 2 bases, with 11 bases left between them. Looked up from germline, CDR1 is SGHVS and CDR2 is FNYEAQ.